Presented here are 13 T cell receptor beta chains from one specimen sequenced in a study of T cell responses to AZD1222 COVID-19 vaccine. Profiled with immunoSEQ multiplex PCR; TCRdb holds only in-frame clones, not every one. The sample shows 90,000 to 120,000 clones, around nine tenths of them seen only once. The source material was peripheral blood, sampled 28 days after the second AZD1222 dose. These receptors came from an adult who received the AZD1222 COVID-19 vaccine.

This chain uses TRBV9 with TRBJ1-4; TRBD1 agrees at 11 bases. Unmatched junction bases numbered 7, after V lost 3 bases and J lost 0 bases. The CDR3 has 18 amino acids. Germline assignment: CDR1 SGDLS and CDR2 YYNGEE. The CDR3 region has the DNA TGTGCCAGCAGCGGGAGAGGGACAGGGGGAACAACTAATGAAAAACTGTTTTTT. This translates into CASSGRGTGGTTNEKLFF.

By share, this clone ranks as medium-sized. In DNA, the CDR3 is TGTGCCAGCAGCCAAGAAATCCTCGGACAGGGATACACAGATACGCAGTATTTT. It codes for CASSQEILGQGYTDTQYF. V and J are TRBV14 and TRBJ2-3; TRBD1 matches 8 bases. This CDR3 region has 18 residues. V shed 0 bases, J shed 2 bases, and the junction held 10 bases outside the gene matches. CDR1 SGHDN and CDR2 FVKESK come from the germline V gene.

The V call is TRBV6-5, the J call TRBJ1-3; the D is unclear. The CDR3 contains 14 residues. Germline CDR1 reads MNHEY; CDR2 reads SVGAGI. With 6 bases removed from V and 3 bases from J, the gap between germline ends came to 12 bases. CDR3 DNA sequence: TGTGCCAGCAGCCCCATTCTGGATGGAAACACCATATATTTT. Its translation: CASSPILDGNTIYF.

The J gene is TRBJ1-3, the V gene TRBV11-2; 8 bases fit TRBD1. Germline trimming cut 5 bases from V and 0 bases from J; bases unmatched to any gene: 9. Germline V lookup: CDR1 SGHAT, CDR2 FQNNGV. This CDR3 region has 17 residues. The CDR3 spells CASSTGTGINSGNTIYF. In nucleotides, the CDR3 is TGTGCCAGCAGCACCGGGACAGGAATTAACTCTGGAAACACCATATATTTT. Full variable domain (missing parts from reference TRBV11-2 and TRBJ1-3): EAGVAQSPRYKIIEKRQSVAFWCNPISGHATLYWYQQILGQGPKLLIQFQNNGVVDDSQLPKDRFSAERLKGVDSTLKIQPAKLEDSAVYLCASSTGTGINSGNTIYFGEGSWLTVV.

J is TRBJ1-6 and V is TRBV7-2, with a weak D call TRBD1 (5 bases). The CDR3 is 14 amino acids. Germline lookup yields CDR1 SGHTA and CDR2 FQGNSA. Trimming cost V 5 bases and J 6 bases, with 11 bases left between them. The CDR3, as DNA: TGTGCCAGCAGCCCGCAGGGTACTAATTCACCCCTCCACTTT. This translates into CASSPQGTNSPLHF.

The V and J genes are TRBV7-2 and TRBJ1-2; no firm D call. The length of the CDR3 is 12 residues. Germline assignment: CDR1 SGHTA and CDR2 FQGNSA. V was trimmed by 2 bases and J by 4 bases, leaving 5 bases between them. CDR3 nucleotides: TGTGCCAGCAGCTTACACGGCTATGGCTACACCTTC. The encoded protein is CASSLHGYGYTF. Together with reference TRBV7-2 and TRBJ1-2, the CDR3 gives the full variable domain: GAGVSQSPSNKVTEKGKDVELRCDPISGHTALYWYRQSLGQGLEFLIYFQGNSAPDKSGLPSDRFSAERTGGSVSTLTIQRTQQEDSAVYLCASSLHGYGYTFGSGTRLTVV.

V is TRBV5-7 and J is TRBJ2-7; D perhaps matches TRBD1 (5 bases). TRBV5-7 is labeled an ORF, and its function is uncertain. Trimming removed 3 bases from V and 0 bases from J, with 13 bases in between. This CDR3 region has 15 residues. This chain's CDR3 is CASSSGHQSSYEQYF. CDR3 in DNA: TGTGCCAGCAGCTCCGGACACCAGAGCTCCTACGAGCAGTACTTC.

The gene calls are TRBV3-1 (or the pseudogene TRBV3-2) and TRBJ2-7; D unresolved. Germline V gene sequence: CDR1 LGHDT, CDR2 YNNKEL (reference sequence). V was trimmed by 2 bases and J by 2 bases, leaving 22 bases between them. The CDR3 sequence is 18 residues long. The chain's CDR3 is CASSQSYGSGRQTYEQYF. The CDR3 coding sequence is TGTGCCAGCAGCCAAAGCTATGGATCCGGACGCCAAACCTACGAGCAGTACTTC.

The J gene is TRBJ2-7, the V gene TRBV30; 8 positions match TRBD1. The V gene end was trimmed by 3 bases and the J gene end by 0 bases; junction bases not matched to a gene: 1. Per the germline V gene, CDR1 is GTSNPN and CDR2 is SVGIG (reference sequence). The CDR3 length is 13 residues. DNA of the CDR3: TGTGCCTGGAGAGGACAGGGCTCCTACGAGCAGTACTTC. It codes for CAWRGQGSYEQYF.

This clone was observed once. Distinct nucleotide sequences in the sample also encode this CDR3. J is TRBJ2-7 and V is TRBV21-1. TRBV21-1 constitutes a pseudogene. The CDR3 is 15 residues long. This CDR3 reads CASTQGAAPSYEQYF. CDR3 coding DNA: TGTGCCAGCACCCAGGGAGCGGCGCCGTCCTACGAGCAGTACTTC.

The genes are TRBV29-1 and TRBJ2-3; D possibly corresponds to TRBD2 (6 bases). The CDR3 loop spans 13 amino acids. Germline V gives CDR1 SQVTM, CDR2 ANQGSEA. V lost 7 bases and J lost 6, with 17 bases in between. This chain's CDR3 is CSGGSSEWDTQYF. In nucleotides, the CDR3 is TGCAGCGGCGGGTCTAGCGAGTGGGATACGCAGTATTTT.

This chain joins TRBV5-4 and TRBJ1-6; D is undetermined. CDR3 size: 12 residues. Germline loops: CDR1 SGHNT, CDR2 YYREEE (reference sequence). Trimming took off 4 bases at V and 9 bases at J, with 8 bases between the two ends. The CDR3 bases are TGTGCCAGCAGCACACTTGGTTCACCCCTCCACTTT. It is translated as CASSTLGSPLHF.

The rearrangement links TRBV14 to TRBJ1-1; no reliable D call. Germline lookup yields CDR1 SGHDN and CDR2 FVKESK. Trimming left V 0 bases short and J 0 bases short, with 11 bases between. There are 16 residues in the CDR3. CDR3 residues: CASSQDLLGLNTEAFF. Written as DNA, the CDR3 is TGTGCCAGCAGCCAAGATCTTCTAGGACTGAACACTGAAGCTTTCTTT.